This is a list of T cell receptor beta chains from one sample in a study of T-cell reconstitution after alpha-beta-depleted transplantation in children. Each CDR3 protein is one row after TCRdb ran MiXCR on the PCR reads. The table includes around 800,000 distinct CDR3 sequences, roughly 15% detected once. The specimen was PBMCs, mostly from graft donor cells, collected 360 days after TCRalphabeta/CD19-depleted stem cell transplant. These receptor sequences come from a male patient aged 5 to 17 who had a stem cell transplant for acute lymphoblastic leukemia, so the T cells may come from the graft donor. Both conserved end residues are part of each CDR3. D genes are given only for firm matches. The size entry is marked missing in some rows and otherwise reads once, few, many or a size class.

TRBV12-3/TRBV12-4	few	14	.	TRBJ2-1	TGTGCCAGCAGTGATCGGGTTAGGAGTCAGCGGCAGTTCTTC	CASSDRVRSQRQFF
TRBV18	.	15	TRBD1	TRBJ1-3	TGTGCCAGCTCAGTTGGGACAGGACCAGGAAACACCATATATTTT	CASSVGTGPGNTIYF
TRBV5-1	many	14	.	TRBJ1-1	TGCGCCAGCAGCCCTCAGGGAAGGGGCACTGAAGCTTTCTTT	CASSPQGRGTEAFF
TRBV12-3/TRBV12-4	many	11	.	TRBJ2-1	TGTGCCAGCGTTCTTTACAATGAGCAGTTCTTC	CASVLYNEQFF
TRBV27	few	17	TRBD2	TRBJ2-1	TGTGCCAGCAGTTTATTAAGTGGCGGGAGTTCCTACAATGAGCAGTTCTTC	CASSLLSGGSSYNEQFF
TRBV4-1	.	17	.	TRBJ2-2	TGCGCCAGCAGTACTCACGGCGGCAGGTCGAACACCGGGGAGCTGTTTTTT	CASSTHGGRSNTGELFF
TRBV12-3/TRBV12-4	.	16	TRBD2	TRBJ2-2	TGTGCCAGCAGCACTAGCGTACGCCCTAGGACCGGGGAGCTGTTTTTT	CASSTSVRPRTGELFF
TRBV29-1	.	13	.	TRBJ2-7	TGCAGCGTCCCGGGGGACAGACCCTACGAGCAGTACTTC	CSVPGDRPYEQYF
TRBV5-1	few	14	.	TRBJ1-2	TGCGCCAGCAGCTTGGGGTCAGACCTCTATGGCTACACCTTC	CASSLGSDLYGYTF
TRBV20-1	.	14	TRBD1	TRBJ2-7	TGCAGTGCTAGACTATCGGACAGGGGCTACGAGCAGTACTTC	CSARLSDRGYEQYF
TRBV6-1	.	13	TRBD1	TRBJ1-5	TGTGCCAGCAGGGAGGACAGGGGCTCGCCCCAGCATTTT	CASREDRGSPQHF
TRBV29-1	.	15	.	TRBJ2-1	TGCAGCGTTGACGTATATGGGGTCTCCTACAATGAGCAGTTCTTC	CSVDVYGVSYNEQFF
TRBV6-5	.	15	TRBD2	TRBJ2-5	TGTGCCAGCAGTTACTCGCTAGCGGGAAGGGAGACCCAGTACTTC	CASSYSLAGRETQYF
TRBV3-1	.	14	TRBD2	TRBJ2-5	TGTGCCAGCAGCCAGATAGCGGGAGGAGAGACCCAGTACTTC	CASSQIAGGETQYF
TRBV29-1	.	15	.	TRBJ2-7	TGCAGCGTTGAAGAGCCCCGCGGGGTCTCCTACGAGCAGTACTTC	CSVEEPRGVSYEQYF
TRBV20-1	.	14	TRBD1	TRBJ2-1	TGCAGTGCTAGAGATTTAACAGGGGGAAGTAAGCAGTTCTTC	CSARDLTGGSKQFF
TRBV28	many	15	TRBD2	TRBJ2-7	TGTGCCAGCAGGAGGCTAGCGGGAATTAGCTACGAGCAGTACTTC	CASRRLAGISYEQYF
TRBV6-1	few	16	TRBD2	TRBJ2-7	TGTGCCAGCAAGACTAGCGGGAGCCCCCCTTACTACGAGCAGTACTTC	CASKTSGSPPYYEQYF
TRBV10-3	.	13	.	TRBJ2-7	TGTGCCATCAGCCAAGTTCAGGGTTACGAGCAGTACTTC	CAISQVQGYEQYF
TRBV27	few	16	.	TRBJ2-5	TGTGCCAGCAGTGCCACCGGGACCGCGGAGGTGGAGACCCAGTACTTC	CASSATGTAEVETQYF
TRBV13	.	17	.	TRBJ2-5	TGTGCCAGCAGCTTAAAGGACCATACAGGTTGGGGGAAGACCCAGTACTTC	CASSLKDHTGWGKTQYF
TRBV7-9	once	15	.	TRBJ1-1	TGTGCCAGCAGCCCGACAGGCTCCATGAACACTGAAGCTTTCTTT	CASSPTGSMNTEAFF
TRBV6-5	.	18	.	TRBJ1-2	TGTGCCAGCAGTTACCCCGGGACATTCAGCATGACTAACTATGGCTACACCTTC	CASSYPGTFSMTNYGYTF
TRBV5-6	.	15	.	TRBJ2-3	TGTGCCAGCACCATTCGGGGGGCCGGCACAGATACGCAGTATTTT	CASTIRGAGTDTQYF
TRBV18	.	13	.	TRBJ1-1	TGTGCCAGCGCATCTACAGGGAACACTGAAGCTTTCTTT	CASASTGNTEAFF
TRBV29-1	.	14	.	TRBJ2-7	TGCAGCGCCACGGACAAGGGGAGGTCCTACGAGCAGTACTTC	CSATDKGRSYEQYF
TRBV20-1	.	15	.	TRBJ2-7	TGCAGTGCTAGAGTCGAGCGGAGCGCCTCCTACGAGCAGTACTTC	CSARVERSASYEQYF